These 28 T cell receptor beta chains were sequenced from one sample in a study of PD-1 blockade in classical Hodgkin lymphoma. Sequencing was performed with immunoSEQ multiplex PCR; in TCRdb, only in-frame clones are kept and a portion is missing. The data show about 46,000 clones, around 81% seen once. Every patient was affected by relapse after autologous stem cell transplantation, while exposure to brentuximab vedotin was not uniform. Sequencing used peripheral blood mononuclear cells (PBMCs), obtained before the second cycle of nivolumab. The receptors originated from a human donor with classical Hodgkin lymphoma.

This chain's CDR3 is CASSLFLGRDGYTF. The CDR3 nucleotides are TGTGCCAGCAGTTTATTTCTGGGCAGGGACGGCTACACCTTC. The chain employs TRBV27 and TRBJ1-2; possibly TRBD1 for D (5 bases). The CDR3 consists of 14 residues. V lost 1 base and J lost 8, with 14 bases in between. The germline V gene encodes CDR1 MNHEY and CDR2 SMNVEV (reference sequence).

The V call is TRBV5-1, the J call TRBJ2-1; D call uncertain. CDR1 is SGHRS and CDR2 is YFSETQ in the germline V gene. The CDR3 runs 15 residues. V lost 4 bases and J lost 2, with 13 bases in between. This chain's CDR3 is CASSLSGHAYNEQFF. DNA for the CDR3: TGCGCCAGCAGCCTCTCCGGGCACGCCTACAATGAGCAGTTCTTC.

The count of this clone is one. The genes are TRBV29-1 and TRBJ2-1, with D perhaps matching TRBD2 (5 bases). The V gene lost 4 bases and the J gene lost 9 bases, with 10 bases spanning the gap. This CDR3 has 11 residues. The germline V gene encodes CDR1 SQVTM and CDR2 ANQGSEA. CDR3 sequence (DNA): TGCAGCGTTGTGGCTAGCCCTGAGCAGTTCTTC. Translated, it gives CSVVASPEQFF.

V is TRBV7-3 and J is TRBJ2-3; 11 bases match TRBD2. CDR3 size: 15 residues. The ends lost 6 bases at V and 2 bases at J; junction bases unmatched: 4. Germline assignment: CDR1 SGHTA and CDR2 FQGTGA. DNA of the CDR3: TGTGCCAGCAGTCGACTAGCGGGGTTCACAGATACGCAGTATTTT. As protein: CASSRLAGFTDTQYF.

In its sample, this clone was seen once. V usage is TRBV7-8 and J usage is TRBJ2-2; no firm D call. From germline, CDR1 is SGHVS and CDR2 FQNEAQ. The CDR3 extends over 16 amino acids. V was trimmed by 5 bases and J by 5 bases, leaving 18 bases between them. Written as DNA, the CDR3 is TGTGCCAGCAGCCCCCGAACCCATGACTGGACCGGGGAGCTGTTTTTT. Translating it yields CASSPRTHDWTGELFF.

V usage is TRBV7-2 and J usage is TRBJ2-3; unclear D gene. Germline V CDR1 and CDR2: SGHTA, FQGNSA. There are 14 residues in the CDR3. Trimming removed 2 bases from V and 0 bases from J, with 6 bases in between. The CDR3 here is CASSLTTSTDTQYF. The CDR3, as DNA: TGTGCCAGCAGCTTAACTACCAGCACAGATACGCAGTATTTT. The entire variable domain, with the rest obtained from reference TRBV7-2 and TRBJ2-3, is as follows: GAGVSQSPSNKVTEKGKDVELRCDPISGHTALYWYRQSLGQGLEFLIYFQGNSAPDKSGLPSDRFSAERTGGSVSTLTIQRTQQEDSAVYLCASSLTTSTDTQYFGPGTRLTVL.

This clone was observed a single time. The chain couples TRBV18 to TRBJ1-6; 8 positions agree with TRBD1. Germline V CDR1 and CDR2: KGHSH, LQKENI. Trimming removed 1 base from V and 9 bases from J; junction bases left unmatched: 5. This CDR3 comprises 15 residues. The CDR3 nucleotides are TGTGCCAGCTCACCACAGGCTCAGGGGGCTTCACCCCTCCACTTT. As protein: CASSPQAQGASPLHF.

The CDR3 DNA is TGTGCCTTCAAACTCAGGGGAAGGGCTGTCGAGCAGTACTTC. The encoded protein is CAFKLRGRAVEQYF. The gene calls are TRBV30 and TRBJ2-7, with D possibly matching TRBD1 (6 bases). Germline CDR1 and CDR2: GTSNPN and SVGIG (reference sequence). The CDR3 loop spans 14 amino acids. Trimming removed 7 bases at V and 6 bases at J, with 22 bases between.

This chain links TRBV18 with TRBJ2-7, with TRBD2 matching 8 bases. Germline CDR1 KGHSH, CDR2 LQKENI. The V gene end was trimmed by 8 bases and the J gene end by 6 bases; junction bases not matched to a gene: 12. The CDR3 is made up of 14 amino acids. CDR3 sequence: CASTEGLENREQYF. For the CDR3, the DNA is TGTGCCAGCACCGAGGGACTAGAAAATCGCGAGCAGTACTTC.

The gene calls are TRBV19 and TRBJ2-1, with 9 positions matching TRBD2. Germline V gives CDR1 LNHDA, CDR2 SQIVND (reference sequence). CDR3 length: 14 amino acids. V lost 6 bases, J lost 7 bases, and 7 bases stayed unmatched. The CDR3 nucleotides read TGTGCCAGTAGGGCTTTGCGGGGGGGAAATGAGCAGTTCTTC. Translating it yields CASRALRGGNEQFF.

The rearrangement joins TRBV9 to TRBJ2-3; no firm D call. CDR1 and CDR2 from the germline V gene are SGDLS and YYNGEE. Trimming cost V 2 bases and J 4 bases, with 8 bases left between them. The CDR3 has 13 amino acids. Here the CDR3 reads CASSVGWADTQYF. CDR3 sequence (DNA): TGTGCCAGCAGCGTGGGGTGGGCAGATACGCAGTATTTT.

The rearrangement joins TRBV5-1 to TRBJ1-6, with a weak D call TRBD1 (6 bases). Trimming took off 1 base at V and 9 bases at J, with 11 bases between the two ends. In germline, CDR1 is SGHRS, CDR2 YFSETQ. This CDR3 has 14 amino acids. CDR3 bases: TGCGCCAGCAGCTTGCAGGGGACAACTTCACCCCTCCACTTT. Residues: CASSLQGTTSPLHF.

V is TRBV4-1 and J is TRBJ2-7; 9 bases agree with TRBD1. CDR1 is MGHRA, CDR2 YSYEKL, per germline. V trimming: 4 bases; J trimming: 5 bases; junction bases outside the gene matches: 9. The CDR3 consists of 15 residues. The CDR3 region has the DNA TGCGCCAGCAGCCTATTTTCGGGACAGGGAAACGAGCAGTACTTC. Protein: CASSLFSGQGNEQYF.

This clone was seen only once. This rearrangement joins TRBV27 to TRBJ1-1; D possibly corresponds to TRBD1 (6 bases). The CDR3 runs to 13 residues. The ends were cut back, 6 bases at V and 2 bases at J, with 10 bases in the middle. Germline-derived CDR1 and CDR2 are MNHEY and SMNVEV (reference sequence). DNA of the CDR3: TGTGCCAGCAGCAAACAGGGCAACACTGAAGCTTTCTTT. Its protein is CASSKQGNTEAFF.

The chain has TRBV5-1 and TRBJ2-2; TRBD2 matches at 9 bases. The germline CDR1 and CDR2 sequences are SGHRS and YFSETQ. This CDR3 is built from 15 residues. V trimming: 5 bases; J trimming: 3 bases; junction bases outside the gene matches: 5. In DNA, the CDR3 is TGCGCCAGCAGTGCTAGCGGGACGGACACCGGGGAGCTGTTTTTT. It encodes CASSASGTDTGELFF.

This clone occurred a few times. Written as DNA, the CDR3 is TGTGCCAGCAGCGTAGCGGGACTAGTAGGATCCTACAATGAGCAGTTCTTC. Translating gives CASSVAGLVGSYNEQFF. This chain links TRBV9 with TRBJ2-1; 8 bases are a match to TRBD2. Germline values: CDR1 SGDLS, CDR2 YYNGEE. With 0 bases clipped from V and 1 base from J, the junction kept 6 bases outside the gene matches. The CDR3 is made up of 17 amino acids.

V is TRBV21-1 and J is TRBJ1-6; the table's D call TRBD1 went unverified against the DNA. TRBV21-1 is a listed pseudogene. This CDR3 is 19 amino acids long. CDR3 in DNA: TGTGCCAGCAGCAAGACAGGGACGAAGATACCAGGGAGTAATTCACCCCTCCACTTT. Amino acid sequence: CASSKTGTKIPGSNSPLHF.

This chain links TRBV7-2 with TRBJ2-6; D is unresolved. CDR3 size: 16 residues. Germline V CDR1 and CDR2: SGHTA, FQGNSA. Trimming removed 1 base at V and 0 bases at J, with 7 bases between. CDR3 sequence reads: CASSLGGSSGANVLTF. CDR3 bases: TGTGCCAGCAGCTTAGGAGGCAGCTCTGGGGCCAACGTCCTGACTTTC.

The V call is TRBV19, the J call TRBJ2-1, with 13 nucleotides matching TRBD2. Germline values: CDR1 LNHDA, CDR2 SQIVND (reference sequence). This CDR3 contains 15 residues. V shed 5 bases and J 8 bases; nucleotides not matched to a gene: 6. The chain's CDR3 is CASSARTSGGYEQFF. For the CDR3, the DNA is TGTGCCAGTAGTGCCCGGACTAGCGGGGGCTATGAGCAGTTCTTC.

The V gene is TRBV2, the J gene TRBJ1-2; unclear D gene. The CDR3 consists of 14 residues. V gave up 7 bases and J gave up 5 bases, with 17 bases separating them. Germline V gene sequence: CDR1 SNHLY, CDR2 FYNNEI. CDR3 DNA: TGTGCCAGCACTCCCTCCCTCGGGATTTATGGCTACACCTTC. Translation: CASTPSLGIYGYTF.

The chain employs TRBV19 and TRBJ2-1; TRBD1 might be the D (6 bases). Per germline, CDR1 LNHDA and CDR2 SQIVND (reference sequence). The V end lost 3 bases, the J end lost 6 bases, and 12 bases lay between the germline ends. This CDR3 is built from 14 residues. Here the CDR3 reads CASSITGPTNEQFF. CDR3 DNA: TGTGCCAGTAGTATTACAGGGCCGACCAATGAGCAGTTCTTC.

The J gene is TRBJ2-7, the V gene TRBV10-2; TRBD2 matches at 12 bases. Per the germline V gene, CDR1 is WSHSY and CDR2 is SAAADI. CDR3 size: 15 residues. V was pared by 11 bases and J by 4 bases, with 12 bases of the junction left unmatched. The CDR3 reads CAAAGLTSGGYEQYF. CDR3 in DNA: TGCGCCGCCGCGGGCCTGACTAGCGGGGGATACGAGCAGTACTTC.

Only one count was recorded for this clone. The J gene is TRBJ1-5, the V gene TRBV5-5; 7 bases match TRBD1. Losses at the gene ends were 0 bases for V and 6 bases for J; bases not matched to a gene: 3. From germline, CDR1 is SGHKS and CDR2 YYEKEE (reference sequence). CDR3 length equals 14 residues. As DNA, the CDR3 is TGTGCCAGCAGCTTGGGGGACAGACTTCAGCCCCAGCATTTT. Translated: CASSLGDRLQPQHF.

The chain is built from TRBV7-9 and TRBJ2-2, with 7 positions matching TRBD1. The CDR3 sequence is 16 residues long. V shed 5 bases, J shed 0 bases, and the junction held 6 bases outside the gene matches. Germline V CDR1 and CDR2: SEHNR, FQNEAQ (reference sequence). The CDR3: CASSKRQGSNTGELFF. CDR3 DNA sequence: TGTGCCAGCAGCAAGCGACAGGGCTCGAACACCGGGGAGCTGTTTTTT.

The V call is TRBV5-1, the J call TRBJ2-7, with 8 nucleotides matching TRBD1. The V gene's germline CDR1 is SGHRS and CDR2 YFSETQ. V was clipped by 0 bases and J by 3 bases; unmatched bases: 5. The CDR3 consists of 15 residues. CDR3 coding DNA: TGCGCCAGCAGCTTGGGGCAGGGGGCTAACTACGAGCAGTACTTC. It yields the protein CASSLGQGANYEQYF.

The chain carries TRBV6-6 and TRBJ2-5; 7 nucleotides line up with TRBD1. TRBJ2-7 matches the DNA end more closely, so the J call is doubtful. CDR3 length: 14 amino acids. Germline V CDR1 and CDR2: MNHNY, SVGAGI (reference sequence). The CDR3 region has the DNA TGTGCCAGCAGTTACACGGGACAGTCCTACGAGCAGTACTTC. Translating it yields CASSYTGQSYEQYF.

This sequence joins TRBV19 and TRBJ2-1, with 8 bases that match TRBD2. V gave up 6 bases and J gave up 5 bases; unmatched junction bases: 3. This CDR3 has 13 residues. Germline V gene lookup returns CDR1 LNHDA and CDR2 SQIVND (reference sequence). Here the CDR3 reads CASSQGLDNEQFF. CDR3 nucleotide sequence: TGTGCCAGTAGCCAGGGACTAGACAATGAGCAGTTCTTC. Variable domain in full (rest from reference TRBV19 and TRBJ2-1): DGGITQSPKYLFRKEGQNVTLSCEQNLNHDAMYWYRQDPGQGLRLIYYSQIVNDFQKGDIAEGYSVSREKKESFPLTVTSAQKNPTAFYLCASSQGLDNEQFFGPGTRLTVL.

The chain is built from TRBV7-9 and TRBJ2-7; D is perhaps TRBD1 or TRBD2 (5 bases each). Trimming removed 4 bases from V and 1 base from J, with 14 bases in between. Germline lookup yields CDR1 SEHNR and CDR2 FQNEAQ (reference sequence). The CDR3 is 15 amino acids. The CDR3 region is CASSWGPGRSYEQYF. The CDR3, as DNA: TGTGCCAGCAGCTGGGGCCCGGGACGGTCCTACGAGCAGTACTTC.